Listed here is a single T cell receptor beta chain. This record belongs to a study of blood T cell repertoires in COVID-19. The junction had 8 bases not matched to a gene; V was cut back by 5 bases and J by 8 bases. The CDR3 contains 13 residues. Germline CDR1 reads SGHVS; CDR2 reads FQNEAQ. Some clones are missing from TCRdb's copy, which holds only in-frame ones; the method was immunoSEQ multiplex PCR. The sample lists some 330,000 clones; 83% were seen once. This TCR derives from a woman between 45 and 65 years old who had recovered from COVID-19. The chain carries TRBV7-8 and TRBJ1-2, with 7 bases that match TRBD1. What was sequenced was PBMCs or T cells enriched from blood (not recorded which). The CDR3 nucleotides read TGTGCCAGCAGCACAGACAGGGTGAGCGGCTACACCTTC. It yields the protein CASSTDRVSGYTF.